The text below deals with one TCR beta chain. Antigen unknown. The table came from immunoSEQ multiplex PCR; TCRdb's copy has only in-frame clones and leaves some out. The sample holds some 70,000 clones, approximately 81% seen once. This entry belongs to a study of OX40 agonist ivuxolimab in advanced cancers. Study summary: The patients received agonistic anti-OX40 (CD134) antibody ivuxolimab. Ivuxolimab doses were 0.01, 0.1, 0.3, 1.5, 3 or 10 mg/kg every 2 weeks. Study findings and constraints: At 0.1 to 3.0 mg/kg and by week 6, CD4+ and CD8+ T cells in the blood had expanded clonally.

Trimming shortened V by 4 bases and J by 2 bases, and 6 bases separated the two germline ends. The CDR3 consists of 11 residues. Germline V gene data show CDR1 as SQVTM and CDR2 as ANQGSEA. The material was CD4+ or CD8+ T cells sorted from blood, obtained in a trial of the OX40 agonist ivuxolimab. This clonotype was sampled from an adult with an advanced solid tumor such as melanoma, head and neck, liver or kidney cancer. The V gene is TRBV29-1, the J gene TRBJ2-7; the D gene is possibly TRBD2 (6 bases). The CDR3 reads CSVGGAYEQYF. The DNA for the CDR3 is TGCAGCGTTGGGGGGGCCTACGAGCAGTACTTC.